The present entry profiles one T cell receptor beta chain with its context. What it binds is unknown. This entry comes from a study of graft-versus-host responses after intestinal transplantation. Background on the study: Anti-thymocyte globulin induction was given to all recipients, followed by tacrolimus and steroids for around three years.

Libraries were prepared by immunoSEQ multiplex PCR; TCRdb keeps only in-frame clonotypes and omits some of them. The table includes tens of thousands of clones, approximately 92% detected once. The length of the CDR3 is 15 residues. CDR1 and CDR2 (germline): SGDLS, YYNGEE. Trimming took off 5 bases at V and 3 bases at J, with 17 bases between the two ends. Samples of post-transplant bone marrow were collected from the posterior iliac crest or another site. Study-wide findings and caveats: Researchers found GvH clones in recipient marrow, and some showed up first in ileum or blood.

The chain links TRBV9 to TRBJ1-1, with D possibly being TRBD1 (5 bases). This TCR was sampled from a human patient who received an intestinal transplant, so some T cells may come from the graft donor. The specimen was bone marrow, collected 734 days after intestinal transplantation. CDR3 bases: TGTGCCAGCAGAGTAAGGGTGAGGGGTGACACTGAAGCTTTCTTT. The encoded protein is CASRVRVRGDTEAFF.